Below, one T cell receptor beta chain is given with its context. This clonotype has more than one count but fewer than ten. Its antigen is still unknown. The input lacks base qualities; no much larger clone sits a single base away. This sample was taken from a study of T cell repertoires in cytomegalovirus infection (dated by TCRdb to between 2018 and 2020). About the study as a whole: Peptide stimulations targeted recently identified HLA-C-restricted CMV epitopes, whose presentation resists viral immunomodulation, together with well-studied HLA-B-restricted epitopes. Donor HLA type was relevant to the analysis, because carriage of CMV infection together with the matching HLA type was indicated by public TCR beta signatures.

Trimming takes 7 bases from V and 0 bases from J, and the germline ends sit 13 bases apart. The CDR3, cysteine through phenylalanine, is 16 amino acids long. Just the 48-base CDR3 DNA is kept, in frame starting at base 1. Via the germline V gene (reference sequence), CDR1 is LNHDA and CDR2 SQIVND. Study-wide conclusions, independent of this receptor: Cumulative frequency of public TCR beta family members discriminated carriers of CMV infection plus the relevant HLA type in this cohort and an independent 352-donor cohort. The ex vivo response was dominated by HLA-C-restricted CMV-specific TCR beta clonotypes, which also provided the single most frequent clonotype in two of eight donors.

The sample's treatment or condition label is to be understood as: in vitro stimulation with specific CMV peptide epitopes to enrich CMV-specific T cells. Sequencer: Illumina HiSeq 1500. TCRdb reprocessed the public reads (quality trimming at Q25 with fastp, clone calling with MiXCR) and kept in-frame beta chains. Rows with a matching CDR3 protein are joined into one entry that keeps the most common DNA and genes. In this sample the table shows approximately 260,000 distinct CDR3 sequences, 22% of which occur a single time. The ten largest account for roughly 19% of the sample. This clonotype originated in a human donor in good health (CMV status not recorded). Some clones in this sample may be carry-over from other donors' samples. The rearrangement combines TRBV19 with TRBJ2-6; no D segment can be confidently identified. Sequencing was performed on cultured PBMCs, taken from culture after CMV antigen stimulation. The nucleotide sequence reads as follows: TGTGCCAGTACTGAGTTCTCCCACTCTGGGGCCAACGTCCTGACTTTC. Translated, it gives CASTEFSHSGANVLTF. Beyond the CDR3, the reference TRBV19 and TRBJ2-6 genes provide the residues; the full variable domain reads: DGGITQSPKYLFRKEGQNVTLSCEQNLNHDAMYWYRQDPGQGLRLIYYSQIVNDFQKGDIAEGYSVSREKKESFPLTVTSAQKNPTAFYLCASTEFSHSGANVLTFGAGSRLTVL.